This TCR beta chain comes out of a study of graft-versus-host responses after intestinal transplantation. Produced via immunoSEQ multiplex PCR; TCRdb's table is partial and in-frame only. This table has tens of thousands of clones, roughly 89% appearing once. This CDR3 region has 12 residues. Germline CDR1 reads MNHEY; CDR2 reads SMNVEV (reference sequence). Trimming left V 5 bases short and J 9 bases short, with 11 bases between. This chain uses TRBV27 with TRBJ2-1; no clear D gene. This TCR came from a human patient who received an intestinal transplant, so some T cells may come from the graft donor. Sequencing was performed on PBMCs, taken about 120 days after intestinal transplantation. CDR3: CASSRTNSEQFF. In DNA form, the CDR3 reads TGTGCCAGCAGTAGAACCAATTCTGAGCAGTTCTTC.